Shown below are 10 T cell receptor beta chains from a single sample sequenced in a study of T cells after yellow fever vaccination. TCRdb fed the 5' RACE reads into MiXCR, producing one record per CDR3 protein. This table has under 550,000 distinct CDR3 sequences, 21% appearing once. The material was PBMCs, obtained more than 20 days after the first yellow fever vaccination. These receptors originate from a man between 18 and 29 years old who received the YFV17D yellow fever vaccine.

The CDR3: CASSLLAGGPVHTQYF. The CDR3 DNA is TGTGCCAGCAGTTTACTAGCGGGGGGGCCGGTCCATACGCAGTATTTT. The chain couples TRBV27 to TRBJ2-3; 12 bases match TRBD2. CDR1 and CDR2 (germline): MNHEY, SMNVEV (reference sequence). V lost 2 bases to trimming and J lost 7 bases; unmatched junction nucleotides: 7. The CDR3 spans 16 residues.

The V gene is TRBV7-8, the J gene TRBJ2-1; D is unclear. Germline V CDR1 and CDR2: SGHVS, FQNEAQ. V was pared by 0 bases and J by 9 bases, with 6 bases between. The CDR3 is 12 amino acids. This chain's CDR3 is CASSLAPFEQFF. CDR3 nucleotide sequence: TGTGCCAGCAGCTTAGCTCCCTTTGAGCAGTTCTTC.

This clonotype was counted at least ten times. The chain carries TRBV5-1 and TRBJ2-5; TRBD2 agrees at 7 bases. The CDR3 totals 13 residues. V lost 4 bases to trimming and J lost 5 bases; unmatched junction nucleotides: 5. The germline CDR1 and CDR2 sequences are SGHRS and YFSETQ. CDR3 sequence: CASSNQGGETQYF. CDR3 DNA sequence: TGCGCCAGCAGCAACCAGGGAGGGGAGACCCAGTACTTC.

This clonotype was seen many times. The chain's CDR3 is CSVEGLGLEQYF. In DNA form, the CDR3 reads TGCAGCGTTGAAGGTTTGGGGCTCGAGCAGTACTTC. The J gene is TRBJ2-7, the V gene TRBV29-1, with D perhaps TRBD1 (5 bases). V lost 1 base and J 6 bases, leaving 10 bases between the germline ends. CDR1 is SQVTM, CDR2 ANQGSEA, per germline. CDR3 length: 12 amino acids.

This clonotype was counted only a few times. A much larger clone lies a single base off, so this may be a read error. The V call is TRBV7-9, the J call TRBJ2-2; D unclear. CDR1 and CDR2 from the germline V gene are SEHNR and FQNEAQ (reference sequence). This CDR3 region has 13 residues. The CDR3 spells CSSTNLETGELFF. The CDR3 DNA is TGTTCCAGCACCAATCTGGAAACCGGGGAGCTGTTTTTT.

This chain uses TRBV4-3 with TRBJ1-4; D remains unclear. Trimming took 4 bases from V and 8 from J, leaving 14 bases between them. Germline CDR1 reads LGHNA; CDR2 reads YSLEER. The CDR3 runs 14 residues. CDR3 sequence: CASSPLGQREKLFF. As DNA, the CDR3 is TGCGCCAGCAGCCCCCTAGGCCAGCGCGAAAAACTGTTTTTT.

The sample holds a few counts of this clonotype. The chain combines TRBV12-3 or TRBV12-4 with TRBJ1-6; D is uncertain. Deletions cut 6 bases from V and 2 bases from J, with 14 bases between. The CDR3 has 16 amino acids. CDR3 sequence reads: CASRMRTGTYNSPLHF. CDR3 coding DNA: TGTGCCAGCAGAATGAGGACGGGGACCTATAATTCACCCCTCCACTTT.

The J gene is TRBJ2-1, the V gene TRBV5-1; no clear D. Trimming took off 4 bases at V and 1 base at J, with 12 bases between the two ends. The germline gives CDR1 SGHRS, CDR2 YFSETQ. The CDR3 consists of 15 residues. The CDR3 sequence: CASSRTRWSYNEQFF. The CDR3 nucleotides are TGCGCCAGCAGCAGGACCCGGTGGTCCTACAATGAGCAGTTCTTC.

The V call is TRBV6-2 or TRBV6-3, the J call TRBJ2-5; possible D gene TRBD2, 5 bases. Trimming cost V 7 bases and J 4 bases, with 19 bases left between them. Germline-derived CDR1 and CDR2 are MNHEY and SVGEGT. This CDR3 comprises 15 residues. CDR3 in amino acids: CASNDGKARGETQYF. CDR3 bases: TGTGCCAGCAATGACGGCAAGGCCCGGGGAGAGACCCAGTACTTC.

This clonotype has more than one count but fewer than ten. The chain uses TRBV20-1 and TRBJ1-2, with D perhaps TRBD1 (5 bases). The CDR3 runs to 11 residues. CDR1 is DFQATT, CDR2 SNEGSKA, per germline (reference sequence). The CDR3 DNA reads TGCTCGGGGCGGGGAATTCATGGCTACACCTTC. Protein: CSGRGIHGYTF.